This T cell receptor beta chain was captured in a study of blood T cells in healthy people across ages. Study-level results: Versus aged donors, long-lived donors had higher diversity and more naive CD4+ cells. Roughly linear declines in TCR beta diversity per million T cells occurred with age.

Each sample gave at least 6.5 million isolated PBMCs. As to this clonotype: The antigen is undetermined.

Using a J-beta primer mix together with a sample-barcoded 5' primer, a second PCR was run for roughly 7 to 12 cycles. TCRdb reprocessed the 5' RACE reads with MiXCR, giving one entry per CDR3 protein. Of approximately 290,000 distinct CDR3 sequences listed, roughly a quarter are singletons. Looked up from germline, CDR1 is SGHAT and CDR2 is FQNNGV. Trimming took off 2 bases at V and 2 bases at J, with 15 bases between the two ends. The CDR3 is 16 amino acids. Sequenced material: blood. The sequence derives from a woman in her 70s in good health. The V gene is TRBV11-2, the J gene TRBJ1-1, with D perhaps matching TRBD1 (6 bases). The CDR3 protein is CASSLMGGLVNTEAFF. DNA of the CDR3: TGTGCCAGCAGCTTAATGGGGGGGCTGGTAAACACTGAAGCTTTCTTT. Filled out from reference TRBV11-2 and TRBJ1-1, the complete variable domain reads EAGVAQSPRYKIIEKRQSVAFWCNPISGHATLYWYQQILGQGPKLLIQFQNNGVVDDSQLPKDRFSAERLKGVDSTLKIQPAKLEDSAVYLCASSLMGGLVNTEAFFGQGTRLTVV.